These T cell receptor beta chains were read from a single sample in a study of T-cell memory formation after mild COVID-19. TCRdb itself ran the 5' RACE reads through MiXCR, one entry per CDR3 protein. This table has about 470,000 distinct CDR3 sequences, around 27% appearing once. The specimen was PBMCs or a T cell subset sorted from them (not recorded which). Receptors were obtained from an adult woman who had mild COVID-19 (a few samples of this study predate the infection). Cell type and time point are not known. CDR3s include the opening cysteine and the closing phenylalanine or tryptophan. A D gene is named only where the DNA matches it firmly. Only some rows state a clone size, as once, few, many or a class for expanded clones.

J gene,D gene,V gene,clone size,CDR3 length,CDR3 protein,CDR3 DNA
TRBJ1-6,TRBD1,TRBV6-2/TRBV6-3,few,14,CASIPTGGSSPLHF,TGTGCCAGCATCCCGACAGGGGGCTCTTCACCCCTCCACTTT
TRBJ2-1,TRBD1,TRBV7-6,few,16,CASSFGPGQGNNEQFF,TGTGCCAGCAGCTTCGGACCGGGACAGGGGAACAATGAGCAGTTCTTC
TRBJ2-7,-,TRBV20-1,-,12,CSARGPSYEQYF,TGCAGTGCAAGGGGCCCTTCCTACGAGCAGTACTTC
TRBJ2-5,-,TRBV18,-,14,CASSPPTMVETQYF,TGTGCCAGCTCACCCCCAACCATGGTGGAGACCCAGTACTTC
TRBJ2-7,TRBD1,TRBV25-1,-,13,CASSSRTGREQYF,TGTGCCAGCAGTAGCCGGACAGGGCGCGAGCAGTACTTC
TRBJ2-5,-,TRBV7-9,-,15,CASSGETRTSQTQYF,TGTGCCAGCAGCGGGGAGACTAGAACTTCCCAGACCCAGTACTTC
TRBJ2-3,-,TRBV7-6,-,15,CASSPSPRPGDTQYF,TGTGCCAGCAGCCCTAGCCCCAGACCAGGGGATACGCAGTATTTT
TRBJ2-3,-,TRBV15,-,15,CATSRNQGTTDTQYF,TGTGCCACCAGCAGGAACCAGGGTACGACAGATACGCAGTATTTT
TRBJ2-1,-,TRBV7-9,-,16,CASSATLGRAHNEQFF,TGTGCCAGCAGCGCCACCTTGGGACGGGCTCACAATGAGCAGTTCTTC
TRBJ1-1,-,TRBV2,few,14,CARDSVQGGTEAFF,TGTGCCAGAGACTCCGTACAGGGAGGCACTGAAGCTTTCTTT
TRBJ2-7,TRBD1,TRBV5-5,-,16,CASSLVVGTGGDEQYF,TGTGCCAGCAGCTTGGTCGTCGGGACAGGGGGCGACGAGCAGTACTTC
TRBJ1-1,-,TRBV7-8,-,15,CASSLESGGFAEAFF,TGTGCCAGCAGCTTAGAGTCCGGGGGGTTCGCTGAAGCTTTCTTT
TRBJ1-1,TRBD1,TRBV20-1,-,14,CSARVTGGTTEAFF,TGCAGTGCTAGAGTTACAGGGGGCACCACTGAAGCTTTCTTT
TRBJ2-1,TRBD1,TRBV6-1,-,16,CASSERETGAYNEQFF,TGTGCCAGCAGTGAGAGGGAGACAGGGGCCTACAATGAGCAGTTCTTC
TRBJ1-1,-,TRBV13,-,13,CASSLGHPREAFF,TGTGCCAGCAGCTTAGGCCACCCGCGGGAAGCTTTCTTT
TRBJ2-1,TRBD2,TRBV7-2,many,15,CASSPAWTSGNEQFF,TGTGCCAGCAGCCCCGCATGGACTAGCGGGAATGAGCAGTTCTTC
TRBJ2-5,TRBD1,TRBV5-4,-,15,CASSPGQRGGETQYF,TGTGCCAGCAGCCCGGGACAGAGGGGTGGAGAGACCCAGTACTTC
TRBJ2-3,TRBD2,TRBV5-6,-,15,CASSLFSGVPDTQYF,TGTGCCAGCAGCTTGTTTAGCGGGGTCCCTGATACGCAGTATTTT
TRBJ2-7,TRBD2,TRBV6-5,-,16,CASRSVGGLALYEQYF,TGTGCCAGCAGGTCGGTAGGGGGACTAGCGCTATACGAGCAGTACTTC
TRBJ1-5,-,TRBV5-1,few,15,CATPGRRYSNQPQHF,TGCGCCACCCCGGGACGCAGGTATAGCAATCAGCCCCAGCATTTT
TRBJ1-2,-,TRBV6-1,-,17,CASSEAMGAVANYGYTF,TGTGCCAGCAGTGAAGCGATGGGGGCAGTAGCTAACTATGGCTACACCTTC
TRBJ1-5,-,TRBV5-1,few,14,CASSPTDSNQPQHF,TGCGCCAGCAGCCCCACAGATAGCAATCAGCCCCAGCATTTT
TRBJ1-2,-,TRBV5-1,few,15,CASSSSPTVNYGYTF,TGCGCCAGCAGCTCCAGTCCGACAGTCAACTATGGCTACACCTTC
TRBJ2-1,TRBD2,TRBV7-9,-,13,CASQTSGDNEQFF,TGTGCCAGCCAGACTAGCGGGGACAATGAGCAGTTCTTC
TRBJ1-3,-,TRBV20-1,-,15,CSAEIDIDSGNTIYF,TGCAGTGCCGAAATAGACATCGACTCTGGAAACACCATATATTTT
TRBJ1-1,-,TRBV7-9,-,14,CASSLGPGRAEAFF,TGTGCCAGCAGCTTAGGACCAGGGCGCGCTGAAGCTTTCTTT
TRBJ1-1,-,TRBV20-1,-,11,CSAREQVEAFF,TGCAGTGCTAGAGAGCAAGTAGAGGCTTTCTTT
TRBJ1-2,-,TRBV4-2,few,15,CASGRGEGVNYGYTF,TGTGCCAGCGGCCGGGGCGAAGGGGTCAACTATGGCTACACCTTC
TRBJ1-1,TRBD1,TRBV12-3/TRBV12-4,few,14,CASRGQVGGTEAFF,TGTGCCAGCAGGGGACAGGTCGGTGGCACTGAAGCTTTCTTT
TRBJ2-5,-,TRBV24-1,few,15,CATSVNQGGSETQYF,TGTGCCACCAGCGTAAATCAGGGGGGCAGCGAGACCCAGTACTTC
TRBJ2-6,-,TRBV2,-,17,CASRMAVSISGANVLTF,TGTGCCAGCAGGATGGCAGTCTCCATCTCTGGGGCCAACGTCCTGACTTTC
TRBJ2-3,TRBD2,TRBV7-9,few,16,CASSFGLAGDGDTQYF,TGTGCCAGCAGCTTCGGACTAGCGGGGGACGGAGATACGCAGTATTTT
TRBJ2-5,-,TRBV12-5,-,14,CASGIQGYGETQYF,TGTGCTAGTGGCATACAGGGATATGGGGAGACCCAGTACTTC
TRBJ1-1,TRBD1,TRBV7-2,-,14,CASSSWTGHTEAFF,TGTGCCAGCAGCTCCTGGACAGGTCACACTGAAGCTTTCTTT